This TCR beta chain was identified during a study of shared clonotypes between healthy human individuals. Study-level results: In several donors, about 5% of naive CD4 clonotypes appeared in common.

Per germline, CDR1 SGHRS and CDR2 YFSETQ. Trimming shortened V by 7 bases and J by 2 bases, and 8 bases separated the two germline ends. The CDR3 is made up of 12 amino acids. As processed by the authors: Junction-only sequences without quality scores came from ImmunoSEQ, so filtering differed. Clones were sequenced by immunoSEQ multiplex PCR, and TCRdb holds only the in-frame ones, with some missing. V and J calls and clone size are those listed in that table; D and trimming were worked out from the DNA. The data contain 1.4 million to 1.5 million clones, 95% to 97% of them singletons. As concerns this clone: Antigen: not known.

Material: naive CD4+ T cells sorted from blood. The subset is: CD45RA+ positively selected. This sequence was found in a man aged 25 to 40 in good health. V and J are TRBV5-1 and TRBJ2-3; D is unresolved. The CDR3 nucleotides read TGCGCCAGCGCCGATAACACAGATACGCAGTATTTT. Translation: CASADNTDTQYF.